This T cell receptor beta chain is drawn from a study of beta chain features in type 1 diabetes. The CDR3 is made up of 15 amino acids. The V end lost 5 bases, the J end lost 7 bases, and 17 bases lay between the germline ends. The germline CDR1 and CDR2 sequences are MNHNS and SASEGT. Reverse transcription of all isolated RNA meant that expressed TCRB transcripts were sequenced. Method: immunoSEQ multiplex PCR; TCRdb's copy keeps in-frame clones and lacks some. The sample holds almost 350,000 clones; 20% are singletons and the top ten take approximately 0.043%. V gene TRBV6-1 combines with J gene TRBJ1-4; weak D call: TRBD1 (6 bases). Sequencing was carried out using naive CD4+ T cells from blood. The sequence came from a woman under 30 in good health. DNA for the CDR3: TGTGCCAGCAGTCCCTTGACAGGCCATGGTGAAAAACTGTTTTTT. The encoded protein is CASSPLTGHGEKLFF.